This TCR beta chain was identified during a study of technical replicates of blood from four donors. The data were produced by immunoSEQ multiplex PCR, yet TCRdb's version contains in-frame clones alone and is incomplete. The profile shows about 60,000 clones, around 87% of them singletons. Germline values: CDR1 SGHNT, CDR2 YENEEA. Unmatched junction bases numbered 11, after V lost 5 bases and J lost 7 bases. This CDR3 has 17 amino acids. This clonotype was sampled from a human donor in good health. Some clones in this sample may be carry-over from other donors' samples. The J gene is TRBJ2-2, the V gene TRBV11-3; 12 bases are a match to TRBD2. The sample was PBMCs. The CDR3 here is CASSPRLAGEIGGELFF. Here the CDR3 DNA reads TGTGCCAGCAGCCCCAGACTAGCGGGGGAAATTGGCGGGGAGCTGTTTTTT.